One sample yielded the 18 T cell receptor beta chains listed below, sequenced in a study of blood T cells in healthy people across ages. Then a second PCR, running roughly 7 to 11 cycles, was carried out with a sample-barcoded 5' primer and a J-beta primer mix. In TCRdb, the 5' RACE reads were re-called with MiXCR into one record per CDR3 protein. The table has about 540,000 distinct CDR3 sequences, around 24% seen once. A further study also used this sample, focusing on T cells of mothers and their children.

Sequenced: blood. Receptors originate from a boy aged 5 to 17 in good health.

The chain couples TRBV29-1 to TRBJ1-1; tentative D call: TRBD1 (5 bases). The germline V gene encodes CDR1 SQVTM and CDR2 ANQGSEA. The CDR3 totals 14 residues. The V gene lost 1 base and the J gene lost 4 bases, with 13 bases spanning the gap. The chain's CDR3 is CSVEGGAHFTEAFF. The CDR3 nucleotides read TGCAGCGTTGAAGGTGGGGCGCATTTCACTGAAGCTTTCTTT.

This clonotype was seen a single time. In nucleotides, the CDR3 is TGTGCCAGCAGGCCAGGGACTAAATTAGAGACCCAGTACTTC. As protein: CASRPGTKLETQYF. The chain carries TRBV7-2 and TRBJ2-5, with TRBD2 matching over 7 bases. V shed 6 bases and J 4 bases; nucleotides not matched to a gene: 8. From germline, CDR1 is SGHTA and CDR2 FQGNSA. The CDR3 runs 14 residues.

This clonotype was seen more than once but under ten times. In DNA form, the CDR3 reads TGTGCCACCGGACAGGGGGCAAGGGAGCAGTACTTC. It translates to CATGQGAREQYF. This rearrangement joins TRBV19 to TRBJ2-5; the match to TRBD1 covers 11 bases. After removal of 10 bases from V and 11 bases from J, the junction contained 9 bases not matched to a gene. The CDR3 runs 12 residues. In germline, CDR1 is LNHDA, CDR2 SQIVND (reference sequence).

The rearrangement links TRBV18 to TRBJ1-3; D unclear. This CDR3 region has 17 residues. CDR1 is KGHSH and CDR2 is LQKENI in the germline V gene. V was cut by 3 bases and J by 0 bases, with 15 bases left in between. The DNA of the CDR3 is TGTGCCAGCTCACCCCCAGCCATCCAATCCTCTGGAAACACCATATATTTT. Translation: CASSPPAIQSSGNTIYF.

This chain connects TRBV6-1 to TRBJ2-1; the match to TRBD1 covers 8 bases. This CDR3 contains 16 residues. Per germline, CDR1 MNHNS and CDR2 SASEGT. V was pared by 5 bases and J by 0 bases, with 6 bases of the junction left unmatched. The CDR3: CASSRQGFGSYNEQFF. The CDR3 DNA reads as TGTGCCAGCAGTAGACAGGGGTTTGGCTCCTACAATGAGCAGTTCTTC.

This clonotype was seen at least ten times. CDR3 sequence (DNA): TGTGCCAGCAGCCCTCCTCAGGGGGCATCCACTGAAGCTTTCTTT. Its translation: CASSPPQGASTEAFF. The chain links TRBV7-9 to TRBJ1-1, with 8 bases that match TRBD1. CDR3 length: 15 amino acids. Trimming at V came to 5 bases and at J to 4 bases, leaving 9 bases not matched to a gene. Per germline, CDR1 SEHNR and CDR2 FQNEAQ (reference sequence).

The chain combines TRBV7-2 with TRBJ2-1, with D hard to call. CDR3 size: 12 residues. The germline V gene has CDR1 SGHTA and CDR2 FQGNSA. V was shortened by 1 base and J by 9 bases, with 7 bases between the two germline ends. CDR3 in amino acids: CASSLVVTEQFF. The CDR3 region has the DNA TGTGCCAGCAGCTTAGTAGTTACTGAGCAGTTCTTC. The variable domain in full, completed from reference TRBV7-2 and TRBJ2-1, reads GAGVSQSPSNKVTEKGKDVELRCDPISGHTALYWYRQSLGQGLEFLIYFQGNSAPDKSGLPSDRFSAERTGGSVSTLTIQRTQQEDSAVYLCASSLVVTEQFFGPGTRLTVL.

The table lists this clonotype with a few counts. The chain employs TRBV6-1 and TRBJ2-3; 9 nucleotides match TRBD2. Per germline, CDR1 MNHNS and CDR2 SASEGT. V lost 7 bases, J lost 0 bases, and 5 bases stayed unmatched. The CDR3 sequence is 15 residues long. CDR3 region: CASMRLAGSTDTQYF. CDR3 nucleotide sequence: TGTGCCAGCATGAGGCTAGCGGGAAGCACAGATACGCAGTATTTT.

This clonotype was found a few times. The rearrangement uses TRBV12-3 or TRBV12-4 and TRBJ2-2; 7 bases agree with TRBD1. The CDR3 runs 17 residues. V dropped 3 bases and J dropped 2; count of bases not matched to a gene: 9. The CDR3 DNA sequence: TGTGCCAGCAGTTTCCGACAGGGCCTAGGTAACACCGGGGAGCTGTTTTTT. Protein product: CASSFRQGLGNTGELFF.

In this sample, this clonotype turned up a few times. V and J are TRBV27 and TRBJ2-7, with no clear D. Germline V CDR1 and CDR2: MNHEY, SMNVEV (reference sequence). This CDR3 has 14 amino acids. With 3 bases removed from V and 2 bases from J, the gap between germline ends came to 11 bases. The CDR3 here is CASSLVESPYEQYF. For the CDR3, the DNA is TGTGCCAGCAGTTTGGTCGAATCGCCCTACGAGCAGTACTTC.

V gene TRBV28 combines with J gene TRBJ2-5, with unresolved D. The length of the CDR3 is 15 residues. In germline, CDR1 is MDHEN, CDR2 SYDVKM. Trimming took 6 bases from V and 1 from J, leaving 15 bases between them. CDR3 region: CASSSGPFGQETQYF. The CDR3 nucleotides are TGTGCCAGCAGCTCTGGTCCTTTCGGCCAAGAGACCCAGTACTTC.

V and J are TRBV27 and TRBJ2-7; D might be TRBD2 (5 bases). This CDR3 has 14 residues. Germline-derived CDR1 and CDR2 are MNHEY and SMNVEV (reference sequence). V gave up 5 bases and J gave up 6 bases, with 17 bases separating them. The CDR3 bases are TGTGCCAGCAGTCCGCGGGTCCACTCGGGCGAGCAGTACTTC. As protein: CASSPRVHSGEQYF.

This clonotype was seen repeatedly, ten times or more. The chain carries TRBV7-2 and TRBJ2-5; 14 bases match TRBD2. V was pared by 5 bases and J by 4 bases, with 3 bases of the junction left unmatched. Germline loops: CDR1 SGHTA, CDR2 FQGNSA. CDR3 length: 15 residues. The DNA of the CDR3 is TGTGCCAGCAGCAGGGGACTAGCGGGAGTAGAGACCCAGTACTTC. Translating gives CASSRGLAGVETQYF. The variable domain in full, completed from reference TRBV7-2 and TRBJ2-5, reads GAGVSQSPSNKVTEKGKDVELRCDPISGHTALYWYRQSLGQGLEFLIYFQGNSAPDKSGLPSDRFSAERTGGSVSTLTIQRTQQEDSAVYLCASSRGLAGVETQYFGPGTRLLVL.

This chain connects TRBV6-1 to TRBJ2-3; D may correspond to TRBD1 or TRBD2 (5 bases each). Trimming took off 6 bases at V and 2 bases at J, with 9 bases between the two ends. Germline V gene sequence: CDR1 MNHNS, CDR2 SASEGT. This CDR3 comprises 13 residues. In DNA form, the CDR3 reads TGTGCCAGCAGGGTGGGGACCACAGATACGCAGTATTTT. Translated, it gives CASRVGTTDTQYF.

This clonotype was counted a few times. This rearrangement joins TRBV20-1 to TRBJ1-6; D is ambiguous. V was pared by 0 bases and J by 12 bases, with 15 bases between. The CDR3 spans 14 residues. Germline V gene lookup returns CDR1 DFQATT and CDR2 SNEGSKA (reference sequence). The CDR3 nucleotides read TGCAGTGCTAGAGAAACGACGGGAAGCGAACCCCTCCACTTT. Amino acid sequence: CSARETTGSEPLHF.

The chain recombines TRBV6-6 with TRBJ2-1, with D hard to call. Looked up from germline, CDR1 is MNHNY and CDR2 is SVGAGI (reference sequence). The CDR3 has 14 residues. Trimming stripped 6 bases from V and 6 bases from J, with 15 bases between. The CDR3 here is CASSLTPSSNEQFF. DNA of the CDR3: TGTGCCAGCAGCCTGACCCCGTCGTCCAATGAGCAGTTCTTC.

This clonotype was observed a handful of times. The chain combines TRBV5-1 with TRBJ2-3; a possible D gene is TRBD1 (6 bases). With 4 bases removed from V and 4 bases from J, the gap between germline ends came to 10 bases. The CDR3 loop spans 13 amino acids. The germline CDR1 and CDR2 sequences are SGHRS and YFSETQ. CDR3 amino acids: CASSNQGSDTQYF. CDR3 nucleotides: TGCGCCAGCAGCAATCAGGGGTCAGATACGCAGTATTTT.

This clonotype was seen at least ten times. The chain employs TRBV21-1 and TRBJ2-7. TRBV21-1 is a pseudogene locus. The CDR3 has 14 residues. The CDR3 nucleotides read TGTGCCAGCAGCAAAGATTGGGATTCCTACGAGCAGTACTTC. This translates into CASSKDWDSYEQYF.